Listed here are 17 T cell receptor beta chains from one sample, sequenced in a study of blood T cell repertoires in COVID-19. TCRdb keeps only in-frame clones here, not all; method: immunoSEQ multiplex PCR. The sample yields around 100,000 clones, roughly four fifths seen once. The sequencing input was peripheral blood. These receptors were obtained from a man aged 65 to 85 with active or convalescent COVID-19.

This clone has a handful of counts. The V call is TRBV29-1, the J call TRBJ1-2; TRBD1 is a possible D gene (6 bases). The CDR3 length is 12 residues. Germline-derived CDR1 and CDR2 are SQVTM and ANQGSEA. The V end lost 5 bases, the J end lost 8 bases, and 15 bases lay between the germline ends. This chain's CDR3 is CSVRQGPRGYTF. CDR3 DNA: TGCAGCGTTCGGCAGGGGCCGCGAGGCTACACCTTC.

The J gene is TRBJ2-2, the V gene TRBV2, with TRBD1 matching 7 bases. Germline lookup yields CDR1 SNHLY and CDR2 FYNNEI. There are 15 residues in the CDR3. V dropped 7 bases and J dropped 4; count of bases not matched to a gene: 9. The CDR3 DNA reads TGTGCCAGCAAAACAGGGGCCTGGGGCACCGGGGAGCTGTTTTTT. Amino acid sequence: CASKTGAWGTGELFF.

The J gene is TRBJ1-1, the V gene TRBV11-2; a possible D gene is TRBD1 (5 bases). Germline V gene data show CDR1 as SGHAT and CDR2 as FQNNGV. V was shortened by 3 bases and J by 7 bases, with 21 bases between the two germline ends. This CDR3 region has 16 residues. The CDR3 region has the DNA TGTGCCAGCAGCTTTGGTAAAAGGGGAAGGCTACTTGAAGCTTTCTTT. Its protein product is CASSFGKRGRLLEAFF.

CDR3 sequence reads: CASSYGMIRGSYEQYF. CDR3 bases: TGTGCCAGCAGTTACGGTATGATAAGGGGCTCCTACGAGCAGTACTTC. This sequence joins TRBV6-2 or TRBV6-3 and TRBJ2-7; TRBD1 is a possible D gene (5 bases). CDR1 and CDR2 (germline): MNHEY, SVGEGT. This CDR3 spans 16 amino acids. The ends were cut back, 2 bases at V and 0 bases at J, with 14 bases in the middle.

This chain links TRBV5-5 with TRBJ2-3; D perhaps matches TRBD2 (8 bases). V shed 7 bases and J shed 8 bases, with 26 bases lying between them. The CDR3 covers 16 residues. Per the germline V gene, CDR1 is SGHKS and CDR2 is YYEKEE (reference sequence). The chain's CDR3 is CASRYLSGGTDPTQYF. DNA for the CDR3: TGTGCCAGCCGATACCTATCGGGGGGGACAGACCCTACGCAGTATTTT. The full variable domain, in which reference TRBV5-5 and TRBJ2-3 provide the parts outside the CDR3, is DAGVTQSPTHLIKTRGQQVTLRCSPISGHKSVSWYQQVLGQGPQFIFQYYEKEERGRGNFPDRFSARQFPNYSSELNVNALLLGDSALYLCASRYLSGGTDPTQYFGPGTRLTVL.

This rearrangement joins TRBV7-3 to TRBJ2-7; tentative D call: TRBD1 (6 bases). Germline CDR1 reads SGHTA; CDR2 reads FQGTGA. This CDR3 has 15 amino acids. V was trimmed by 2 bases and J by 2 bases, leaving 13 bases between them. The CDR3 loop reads CASSLGRDTTYEQYF. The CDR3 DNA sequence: TGTGCCAGCAGCTTAGGTCGGGACACCACCTACGAGCAGTACTTC.

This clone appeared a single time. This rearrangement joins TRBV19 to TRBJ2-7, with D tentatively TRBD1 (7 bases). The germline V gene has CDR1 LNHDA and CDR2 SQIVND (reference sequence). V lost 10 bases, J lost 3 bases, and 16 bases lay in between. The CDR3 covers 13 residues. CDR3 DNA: TGTGCCACCTGGGCGGGACAGAGCTACGAGCAGTACTTC. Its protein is CATWAGQSYEQYF.

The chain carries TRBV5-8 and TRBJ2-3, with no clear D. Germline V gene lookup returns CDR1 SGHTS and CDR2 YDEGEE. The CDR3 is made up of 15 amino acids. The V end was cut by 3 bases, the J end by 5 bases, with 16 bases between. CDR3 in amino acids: CASSSLDSDLDTQYF. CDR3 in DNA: TGTGCCAGCAGCTCATTAGACTCAGATCTAGATACGCAGTATTTT.

In nucleotides, the CDR3 is TGCGCCAGCAGCTTGAAGGGGCAGGGCACCGGGGAGCTGTTTTTT. Its translation: CASSLKGQGTGELFF. This rearrangement joins TRBV5-1 to TRBJ2-2, with D perhaps TRBD1 (5 bases). The CDR3 contains 15 residues. Germline-derived CDR1 and CDR2 are SGHRS and YFSETQ. The ends were cut back, 1 base at V and 4 bases at J, with 11 bases in the middle. Variable domain in full (rest from reference TRBV5-1 and TRBJ2-2): KAGVTQTPRYLIKTRGQQVTLSCSPISGHRSVSWYQQTPGQGLQFLFEYFSETQRNKGNFPGRFSGRQFSNSRSEMNVSTLELGDSALYLCASSLKGQGTGELFFGEGSRLTVL.

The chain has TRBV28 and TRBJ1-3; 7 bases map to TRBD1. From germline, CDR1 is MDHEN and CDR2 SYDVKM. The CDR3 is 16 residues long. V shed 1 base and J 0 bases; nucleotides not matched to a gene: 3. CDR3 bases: TGTGCCAGCAGTTTATCCGGGACAGCCTCTGGAAACACCATATATTTT. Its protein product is CASSLSGTASGNTIYF.

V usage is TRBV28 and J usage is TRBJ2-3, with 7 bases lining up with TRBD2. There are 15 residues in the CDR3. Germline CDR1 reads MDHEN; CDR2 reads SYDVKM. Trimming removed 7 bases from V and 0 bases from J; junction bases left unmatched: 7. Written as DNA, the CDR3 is TGTGCCAGCAAAGGGAGCGGGATCAGCACAGATACGCAGTATTTT. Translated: CASKGSGISTDTQYF.

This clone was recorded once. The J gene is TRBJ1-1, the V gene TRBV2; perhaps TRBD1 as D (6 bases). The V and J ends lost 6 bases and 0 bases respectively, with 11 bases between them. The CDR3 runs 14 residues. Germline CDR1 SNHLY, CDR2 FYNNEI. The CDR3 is CASSPTGMNTEAFF. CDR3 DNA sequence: TGTGCCAGCAGCCCGACAGGAATGAACACTGAAGCTTTCTTT.

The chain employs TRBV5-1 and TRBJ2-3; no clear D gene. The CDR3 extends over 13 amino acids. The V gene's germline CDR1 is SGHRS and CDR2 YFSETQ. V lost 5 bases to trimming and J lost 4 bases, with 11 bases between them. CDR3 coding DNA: TGCGCCAGCAGTTCCCTCCCCCCAGATACGCAGTATTTT. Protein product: CASSSLPPDTQYF. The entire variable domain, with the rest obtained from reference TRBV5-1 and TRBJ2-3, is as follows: KAGVTQTPRYLIKTRGQQVTLSCSPISGHRSVSWYQQTPGQGLQFLFEYFSETQRNKGNFPGRFSGRQFSNSRSEMNVSTLELGDSALYLCASSSLPPDTQYFGPGTRLTVL.

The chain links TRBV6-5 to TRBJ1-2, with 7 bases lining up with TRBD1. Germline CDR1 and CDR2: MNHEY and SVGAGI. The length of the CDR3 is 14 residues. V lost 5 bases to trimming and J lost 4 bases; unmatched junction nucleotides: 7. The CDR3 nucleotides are TGTGCCAGCAGTCGCCGACAGGGTGGCTATGGCTACACCTTC. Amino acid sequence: CASSRRQGGYGYTF.

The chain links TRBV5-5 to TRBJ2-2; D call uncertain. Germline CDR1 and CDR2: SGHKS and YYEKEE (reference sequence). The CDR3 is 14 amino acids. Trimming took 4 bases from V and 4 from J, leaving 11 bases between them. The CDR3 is CASSPNSGTGELFF. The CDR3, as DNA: TGTGCCAGCAGCCCCAACTCGGGCACCGGGGAGCTGTTTTTT.

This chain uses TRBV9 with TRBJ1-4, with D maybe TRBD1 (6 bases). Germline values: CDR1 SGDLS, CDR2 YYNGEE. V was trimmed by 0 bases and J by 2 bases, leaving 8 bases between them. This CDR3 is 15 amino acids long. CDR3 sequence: CASSVGRGTNEKLFF. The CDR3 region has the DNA TGTGCCAGCAGCGTAGGTAGGGGGACTAATGAAAAACTGTTTTTT.

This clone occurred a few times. CDR3 nucleotides: TGTGCCAGCAGTACGTCCGACAGGGCCTACGAGCAGTACTTC. This gives the protein CASSTSDRAYEQYF. J is TRBJ2-7 and V is TRBV6-1; 7 bases are a match to TRBD1. Unmatched junction bases numbered 6, after V lost 5 bases and J lost 2 bases. CDR3 length: 14 residues. In germline, CDR1 is MNHNS, CDR2 SASEGT.